The 15 T cell receptor beta chains below were found in one sample sequenced in a study of CD8 T cells in ankylosing spondylitis. TCRdb analysed the 5' RACE reads with MiXCR anew, one entry per CDR3 protein. The sample carries 350,000 to 450,000 distinct CDR3 sequences, roughly 20% recorded once. Material: blood, either unsorted or a sorted T cell fraction (not recorded which). The source is a male donor with ankylosing spondylitis or in good health (not recorded which).

The chain links TRBV9 to TRBJ2-1; 7 nucleotides line up with TRBD2. There are 15 residues in the CDR3. Germline lookup yields CDR1 SGDLS and CDR2 YYNGEE. V shed 2 bases and J 6 bases; nucleotides not matched to a gene: 8. CDR3 protein: CASSVGTTGTNEQFF. As DNA, the CDR3 is TGTGCCAGCAGCGTCGGGACTACGGGCACCAATGAGCAGTTCTTC.

The J gene is TRBJ1-1, the V gene TRBV12-3 or TRBV12-4; D is unclear. Trimming stripped 3 bases from V and 0 bases from J, with 5 bases between. The CDR3 is 13 residues long. CDR3 bases: TGTGCCAGCAGTTTCTGGGTGAACACTGAAGCTTTCTTT. Encoded protein: CASSFWVNTEAFF.

This clonotype was seen more than once but under ten times. This chain uses TRBV7-9 with TRBJ2-7; D may be TRBD2 (6 bases). The CDR3 consists of 15 residues. Trimming pared 5 bases from V and 0 bases from J, leaving 14 bases between. Per germline, CDR1 SEHNR and CDR2 FQNEAQ (reference sequence). CDR3 region: CASSPFRTNSYEQYF. The CDR3 nucleotides read TGTGCCAGCAGCCCATTCAGGACTAACTCCTACGAGCAGTACTTC.

Comments on this clonotype: Possible read error: a much larger clone is one base away. V is TRBV20-1 and J is TRBJ2-1, with 8 bases matching TRBD1. The CDR3 spans 14 residues. Looked up from germline, CDR1 is DFQATT and CDR2 is SNEGSKA (reference sequence). This CDR3 reads CGATDRESYNEQFF. The CDR3 DNA sequence: TGCGGTGCTACGGACAGGGAAAGCTACAATGAGCAGTTCTTC.

The rearrangement links TRBV12-3 or TRBV12-4 to TRBJ2-7; 11 positions match TRBD2. The CDR3 has 15 amino acids. V was pared by 6 bases and J by 6 bases, with 10 bases of the junction left unmatched. The CDR3 DNA sequence: TGTGCCAGCAGCCCGGAACTAGCGGGGGAAGGCGAGCAGTACTTC. It specifies CASSPELAGEGEQYF.

The genes are TRBV12-3 or TRBV12-4 and TRBJ1-1; TRBD1 matches 8 bases. The trim removed 7 bases at V and 1 base at J, leaving 8 bases unmatched. The CDR3 has 15 amino acids. The CDR3, as DNA: TGTGCCAGCAATGACAGGGGATTCGGGAACACTGAAGCTTTCTTT. This codes for CASNDRGFGNTEAFF.

The chain links TRBV20-1 to TRBJ2-6; perhaps TRBD2 as D (5 bases). V dropped 0 bases and J dropped 0 bases, with 6 bases sitting between them. The germline V gene has CDR1 DFQATT and CDR2 SNEGSKA (reference sequence). This CDR3 region has 15 residues. CDR3 protein: CSARDTSSGANVLTF. The CDR3 nucleotides read TGCAGTGCTAGAGATACTAGCTCTGGGGCCAACGTCCTGACTTTC.

In this sample, this clonotype turned up a few times. The chain is built from TRBV2 and TRBJ2-3; 9 nucleotides align to TRBD2. The CDR3 loop spans 16 amino acids. V dropped 3 bases and J dropped 2; count of bases not matched to a gene: 6. The germline gives CDR1 SNHLY, CDR2 FYNNEI. The CDR3 coding sequence is TGTGCCAGCAGTGATTGGGCTAGCGGGGCCACAGATACGCAGTATTTT. Amino acids: CASSDWASGATDTQYF.

This clonotype was observed a handful of times. The rearrangement links TRBV7-9 to TRBJ2-1, with 8 bases that match TRBD2. Germline CDR1 is SEHNR and CDR2 is FQNEAQ (reference sequence). The V and J ends lost 5 bases and 8 bases, in that order; junction bases with no gene match: 14. This CDR3 contains 16 residues. The CDR3 nucleotides are TGTGCCAGCAGCCAACCCGGGGGGGGGTGGGTCGATGAGCAGTTCTTC. Its protein is CASSQPGGGWVDEQFF.

V usage is TRBV3-1 and J usage is TRBJ2-1, with unresolved D. The V gene lost 4 bases and the J gene lost 9 bases, with 13 bases spanning the gap. This CDR3 has 13 residues. Germline V gene lookup returns CDR1 LGHDT and CDR2 YNNKEL (reference sequence). The DNA for the CDR3 is TGTGCCAGCAGCCGTCGGCCGGTCGCTGAGCAGTTCTTC. It encodes CASSRRPVAEQFF.

The chain employs TRBV6-1 and TRBJ1-2, with 9 bases that match TRBD1. In germline, CDR1 is MNHNS, CDR2 SASEGT. The CDR3 consists of 15 residues. Trimming cost V 5 bases and J 7 bases; bases outside gene matches: 11. CDR3 loop: CASSPTGQGSGGYTF. In nucleotides, the CDR3 is TGTGCCAGCAGTCCCACCGGACAGGGGTCAGGTGGCTACACCTTC.

This clonotype was counted a few times. The gene calls are TRBV29-1 and TRBJ1-2; possible D gene TRBD1, 6 bases. The germline V gene encodes CDR1 SQVTM and CDR2 ANQGSEA. The CDR3 spans 15 residues. Trimming took 1 base from V and 3 from J, leaving 15 bases between them. The CDR3 DNA reads as TGCAGCGTTGAAGGGGCACAGGGTCCTCACTATGGCTACACCTTC. Translating gives CSVEGAQGPHYGYTF.

This clonotype was detected a few times. The chain is built from TRBV7-9 and TRBJ2-2; D is ambiguous. The CDR3 has 13 residues. Between the trimmed V and J ends, which lost 1 base and 6 bases, there was a span of 6 bases. Germline CDR1 and CDR2: SEHNR and FQNEAQ (reference sequence). The CDR3, as DNA: TGTGCCAGCAGCTTAGTACAACCCGGGGAGCTGTTTTTT. This gives the protein CASSLVQPGELFF.

The chain has TRBV27 and TRBJ2-7; a possible D gene is TRBD1 (5 bases). Trimming shortened V by 2 bases and J by 0 bases, and 8 bases separated the two germline ends. The CDR3 is 14 amino acids. Germline V gene data show CDR1 as MNHEY and CDR2 as SMNVEV (reference sequence). CDR3 loop: CASSLNRNSYEQYF. DNA for the CDR3: TGTGCCAGCAGTTTAAACAGGAACTCCTACGAGCAGTACTTC.

This clonotype came up many times. The rearrangement uses TRBV7-9 and TRBJ2-5; D is uncertain. The CDR3 has 15 amino acids. V was cut by 0 bases and J by 4 bases, with 12 bases left in between. Germline assignment: CDR1 SEHNR and CDR2 FQNEAQ (reference sequence). In nucleotides, the CDR3 is TGTGCCAGCAGCTTAGCGTGGGAAGATGTAGAGACCCAGTACTTC. Protein product: CASSLAWEDVETQYF.